These T cell receptor beta chains were read from a single sample in a study of cytomegalovirus exposure and HLA in healthy donors. Method: immunoSEQ multiplex PCR; TCRdb's copy keeps in-frame clones and lacks some. The sample shows under 150,000 clones, 60% to 85% of them seen only once. Specimen: PBMCs. These receptors originate from a woman in her thirties in good health and CMV-seropositive. CDR3s include the opening cysteine and the closing phenylalanine or tryptophan. A D gene is named only where the DNA matches it firmly. For some rows the clone size is stated as once, few or many, or as a class when expanded; others skip it.

d_gene,abundance,j_gene,v_gene,CDR3nt,CDR3aa
-,-,TRBJ2-7,TRBV7-2,TGTGCCAGCAGCCAACAGGTGGGCCCCTACGAGCAGTACTTC,CASSQQVGPYEQYF
-,-,TRBJ1-1,TRBV6-1,TGTGCCAGCAGGCCCTCTCTTTGGGGAGGCACTGAAGCTTTCTTT,CASRPSLWGGTEAFF
-,-,TRBJ2-2,TRBV19,TGTGCCAGTCGTACCCAGCGAGCGAACACCGGGGAGCTGTTTTTT,CASRTQRANTGELFF
TRBD2,-,TRBJ2-1,TRBV7-9,TGTGCCAGCAGCCCGCGACTAGCGGGGGAGAGATACAATGAGCAGTTCTTC,CASSPRLAGERYNEQFF
TRBD2,-,TRBJ2-1,TRBV6-5,TGTGCCAGCAGTTACCGGACTAGCGGGGGGTTCGATGAGCAGTTCTTC,CASSYRTSGGFDEQFF
-,-,TRBJ2-2,TRBV9,TGTGCCAGCAGCGTAGGGACAAACACCGGGGAGCTGTTTTTT,CASSVGTNTGELFF
TRBD1,-,TRBJ2-2,TRBV15,TGTGCCACCAGCAGGGGACCCCGGGACAGGGGAGTCGGGGAGCTGTTTTTT,CATSRGPRDRGVGELFF
TRBD2,-,TRBJ2-1,TRBV9,TGTGCCAGCGCCTCGGGGGCCGCCAGAACTAGCGGGGGCCATCGGGTATACAATGAGCAGTTCTTC,CASASGAARTSGGHRVYNEQFF
-,-,TRBJ1-2,TRBV2,TGTGCCAGCAGAGCTAGACTCGCGACGTTTGGCTACACCTTC,CASRARLATFGYTF
-,-,TRBJ1-6,TRBV5-3,TGTGCCAGAAGTAGGTCGACGACAGGTCGGGACTCACCCCTCCACTTT,CARSRSTTGRDSPLHF
-,-,TRBJ2-5,TRBV11-2,TGTGCCAGCAGCTTAGTTGGGGGGGGGCGCCAAGAGACCCAGTACTTC,CASSLVGGGRQETQYF
TRBD2,-,TRBJ2-5,TRBV6-1,TGTGCCAGCAAACTATGGAGCGGGGCGGAAGAGACCCAGTACTTC,CASKLWSGAEETQYF
-,few,TRBJ2-5,TRBV9,TGTGCCAGCAGCGCCCGGACAGTTCAAGAGACCCAGTACTTC,CASSARTVQETQYF
TRBD2,once,TRBJ2-1,TRBV5-1,TGCGCCAGTGGCCCGGGACTAGCGGGGTACAATGAGCAGTTCTTC,CASGPGLAGYNEQFF
TRBD1,-,TRBJ1-5,TRBV15,TGTGCCACCAGCGGCAGGGACAGGGGGCCTCAGCCCCAGCATTTT,CATSGRDRGPQPQHF
-,-,TRBJ2-5,TRBV5-1,TGCGCCAGCACACTACAAGAGACCCAGTACTTC,CASTLQETQYF
TRBD1,once,TRBJ1-6,TRBV9,TGTGCCAGCAGCGAGGGGGCCAGGGGTTCACCCCTCCACTTT,CASSEGARGSPLHF
TRBD2,-,TRBJ2-1,TRBV7-9,TGTTCCAGCAGCTTACCTCGGGGGGTCTATTACAATGAGCAGTTCTTC,CSSSLPRGVYYNEQFF
-,-,TRBJ2-5,TRBV4-3,TGCGCCAGCAGCCAACTAGGTTCAGAGACCCAGTACTTC,CASSQLGSETQYF
-,-,TRBJ2-5,TRBV6-1,TGTGCCAGCAACACCAGGCCGGAGACCCAGTACTTC,CASNTRPETQYF
-,-,TRBJ2-2,TRBV7-3,TGTGCCAGCAGCGCTAGCGCTAGGGCCGGGGAGCTGTTTTTT,CASSASARAGELFF
-,-,TRBJ2-2,TRBV5-8,TGTGCCAGCATCCATCGTACAGGGTTCGCGAACACCGGGGAGCTGTTTTTT,CASIHRTGFANTGELFF
-,-,TRBJ1-4,TRBV18,TGTGCCAGCTCACCACGTCCAGAGGGTGAAAAACTGTTTTTT,CASSPRPEGEKLFF
-,once,TRBJ2-1,TRBV10-3,TGTGCCATCGCGGGTGACCCTGCTAATGAGCAGTTCTTC,CAIAGDPANEQFF
-,-,TRBJ1-2,TRBV4-1,TGCGCCAGCAGCCGAGTCCCCCCGTTCGTGGGCTACACCTTC,CASSRVPPFVGYTF
TRBD2,-,TRBJ2-3,TRBV30,TGTGCCTGGAGTGTATGGGCTAGCGGGGACACAGATACGCAGTATTTT,CAWSVWASGDTDTQYF
-,-,TRBJ1-5,TRBV7-9,TGTTCCAGCAGCTTTGGGGGCGCAGAGCAGCCCCAGCATTTT,CSSSFGGAEQPQHF
-,-,TRBJ2-5,TRBV28,TGTGCCAGCAATCGGGGAGAGACCCAGTACTTC,CASNRGETQYF
-,-,TRBJ1-2,TRBV2,TGTGCCAGCAGTGAAACATTGGTGGACAGAGTCTATGGCTACACCTTC,CASSETLVDRVYGYTF
-,-,TRBJ1-1,TRBV28,TGTGCCAGCAGTTTGAGGAGAGAAGCTTTCTTT,CASSLRREAFF
-,-,TRBJ1-2,TRBV28,TGTGCCAGCAGTTTACAGGGCGGAGGCTACACCTTC,CASSLQGGGYTF
-,-,TRBJ1-2,TRBV6-6,TGTGCCGCCTACTTTTCAGGGCGCGGCTACACCTTC,CAAYFSGRGYTF
-,-,TRBJ2-7,TRBV18,TGTGCCAGCTCACGAGACGGACTGAGCTACGAGCAGTACTTC,CASSRDGLSYEQYF
-,-,TRBJ1-2,TRBV19,TGTGCCAGTAGTATACAGGTAGCTAACTATGGCTACACCTTC,CASSIQVANYGYTF
-,-,TRBJ2-7,TRBV7-2,TGTGCCAGCAGCTTAGGCGGTCTATACTCCTACGAGCAGTACTTC,CASSLGGLYSYEQYF
-,-,TRBJ2-6,TRBV2,TGTGCCAGCAGTGAAGACAGATCTGGGGCCAACGTCCTGACTTTC,CASSEDRSGANVLTF
TRBD1,-,TRBJ1-5,TRBV15,TGTGCCACTCTACCTGACAGGGGTAGCAATCAGCCCCAGCATTTT,CATLPDRGSNQPQHF
TRBD2,once,TRBJ2-1,TRBV19,TGTGCCAGCAACCGCGAGCGGGGACTAAACAATGAGCAGTTCTTC,CASNRERGLNNEQFF
TRBD2,-,TRBJ2-7,TRBV4-3,TGCGCCAGCAGCCAAGCTAGCGGGGGGGCCTACGAGCAGTACTTC,CASSQASGGAYEQYF
TRBD2,once,TRBJ2-1,TRBV7-6,TGTGCCAGCAGCTTAGCGAGCGGGGGGAATGAGCAGTTCTTC,CASSLASGGNEQFF
-,-,TRBJ2-3,TRBV14,TGTGCCAGCAGCCCCTTACAAAGCACAGATACGCAGTATTTT,CASSPLQSTDTQYF
TRBD2,-,TRBJ2-1,TRBV9,TGTGCCAGCAGCGTAGGAATTAGCGGGGCCTACAATGAGCAGTTCTTC,CASSVGISGAYNEQFF
-,-,TRBJ2-1,TRBV7-2,TGTGCCAGCAGCTTAAATAGCGGTGCCCTCAATGAGCAGTTCTTC,CASSLNSGALNEQFF
TRBD2,-,TRBJ2-5,TRBV5-1,TGCGCCAGCAGCAAGCGGGACGTTAAAGAGACCCAGTACTTC,CASSKRDVKETQYF
-,-,TRBJ1-2,TRBV9,TGTGCCAGCACCAAAGGGGATGGCTACACCTTC,CASTKGDGYTF
TRBD1,-,TRBJ2-5,TRBV2,TGTGCCAGCAGTAACCGGGACAGAGAGACCCAGTACTTC,CASSNRDRETQYF
-,once,TRBJ2-7,TRBV7-3,TGTGCCAGCAGCTTAAATCAGGGTCCCTACGAGCAATACTTC,CASSLNQGPYEQYF
-,-,TRBJ1-4,TRBV6-6,TGTGCCAGCAGTTACCCGCAGCTAGGGGGTGAAAAACTGTTTTTT,CASSYPQLGGEKLFF
TRBD1,-,TRBJ2-5,TRBV5-1,TGCGCCAGCAGCTCGGGACAGAGCCAAGAGACCCAGTACTTC,CASSSGQSQETQYF
-,-,TRBJ1-2,TRBV4-2,TGTGCCAGCAGCCAAGACCCTTTGACAGTGAACTATGGCTACACCTTC,CASSQDPLTVNYGYTF
TRBD2,-,TRBJ2-1,TRBV4-1,TGCGCCAGCAGCCCGGGACTAGTTGCAGATGATGAGCAGTTCTTC,CASSPGLVADDEQFF
TRBD1,few,TRBJ1-2,TRBV15,TGTGCCACCAGCAGTCCCGGACAGGGGCGGACCTATGGCTACACCTTC,CATSSPGQGRTYGYTF